This record covers a single T cell receptor (beta chain). Its target is unknown. Trimming stripped 4 bases from V and 2 bases from J, with 9 bases between. Germline V gene sequence: CDR1 LNHDA, CDR2 SQIVND (reference sequence). The CDR3 sequence is 13 residues long. These data come from a study of T cells in Graves' hyperthyroidism and ophthalmopathy. Study information: Peripheral blood was collected at initial diagnosis, before any treatment.

Study-wide findings and caveats: Most thyroid clonotypes with frequency above 0.001 were detected in blood.

The authors obtained PBMCs from more than 8 ml of fresh peripheral blood. From RNA transcripts, TCR beta CDR3 regions were amplified. A first-round RT-PCR of the TCR CDR3 used the HTBI primer set. MiXCR, run by TCRdb on the multiplex PCR reads, gives a single entry per CDR3 protein. Counted here are more than 600,000 distinct CDR3 sequences, roughly 15% occurring once; the ten biggest clones make up approximately 8.4%. The chain employs TRBV19 and TRBJ2-7, with D uncertain. The clonotype originates from a man younger than 35 with Graves' hyperthyroidism. The specimen sequenced was blood. The CDR3 DNA reads TGTGCCAGTAGTAATACTCCGACCTACGAGCAGTACTTC. Amino acid sequence: CASSNTPTYEQYF.